One sample yielded the 3 T cell receptor beta chains listed below, sequenced in a study of a mutant IDH1 vaccine in newly diagnosed glioma (dated by TCRdb to the early 2020s). Preparation of the library involved the immunoSEQ multiplex PCR assay. TCRdb obtained this table from immuneACCESS and retained in-frame rearrangements with V and J assigned. These tables miss some clones; where compared with another copy, unresolved V genes account for less than half of the shortfall, and the remainder is unexplained. A total of over 35,000 clones appear in this sample, 75% to 85% of them only once. 5% to 5.5% of the sample is held by the ten biggest clonotypes. Sample time point, as interpreted from the label and publication: week 23, last vaccination. Each vaccine dose was 300 ug of a 20-mer mutant IDH1 peptide in Montanide, given subcutaneously with topical imiquimod. What these receptors recognize is not known.

This material consisted of PBMCs, taken from a glioma patient whose treatment included an IDH1 peptide vaccine. The receptors stem from a man aged 35-49 years with glioma.

The chain uses TRBV10-3 and TRBJ1-5, with D unresolved. Germline V gene sequence: CDR1 ENHRY, CDR2 SYGVKD. The CDR3 runs to 13 residues. V lost 3 bases and J 5 bases, leaving 8 bases between the germline ends. Here the CDR3 DNA reads TGTGCCATCAGTGATTCCCAGTATCAGCCCCAGCATTTT. This translates into CAISDSQYQPQHF.

V usage is TRBV14 and J usage is TRBJ2-7; perhaps TRBD2 as D (6 bases). This CDR3 comprises 15 residues. Germline CDR1 is SGHDN and CDR2 is FVKESK. Deletions cut 0 bases from V and 3 bases from J, with 12 bases between. The CDR3, as DNA: TGTGCCAGCAGCCAAGAACGTGGAGGGCGCTACGAGCAGTACTTC. It codes for CASSQERGGRYEQYF.

The rearrangement uses TRBV30 and TRBJ1-1, with D unclear. CDR3 size: 13 residues. The ends were cut back, 3 bases at V and 5 bases at J, with 13 bases in the middle. Per the germline V gene, CDR1 is GTSNPN and CDR2 is SVGIG (reference sequence). For the CDR3, the DNA is TGTGCCTGGAGAGGAGGGAGCGCGACTGAAGCTTTCTTT. This codes for CAWRGGSATEAFF.